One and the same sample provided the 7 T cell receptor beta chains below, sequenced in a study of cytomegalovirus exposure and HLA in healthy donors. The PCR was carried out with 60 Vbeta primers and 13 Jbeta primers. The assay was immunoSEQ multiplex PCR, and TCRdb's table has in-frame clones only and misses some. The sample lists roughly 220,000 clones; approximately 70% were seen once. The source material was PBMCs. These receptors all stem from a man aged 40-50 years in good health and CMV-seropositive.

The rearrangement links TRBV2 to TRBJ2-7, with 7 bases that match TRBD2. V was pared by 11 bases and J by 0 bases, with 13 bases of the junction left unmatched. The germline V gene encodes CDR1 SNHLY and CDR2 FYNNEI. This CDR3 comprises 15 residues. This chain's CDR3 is CAGGVAGPPSYEQYF. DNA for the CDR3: TGTGCCGGAGGGGTAGCGGGTCCTCCCTCCTACGAGCAGTACTTC.

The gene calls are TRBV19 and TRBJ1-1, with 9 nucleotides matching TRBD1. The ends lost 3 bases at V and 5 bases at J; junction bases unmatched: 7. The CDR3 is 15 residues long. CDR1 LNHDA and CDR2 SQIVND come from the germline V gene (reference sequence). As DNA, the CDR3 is TGTGCCAGTAGTATCACAGGGGGCGCGAGGACTGAAGCTTTCTTT. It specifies CASSITGGARTEAFF.

CDR3 DNA sequence: TGTGCCAGCAGCTTGAGGAGAGGCGGCTACACCTTC. Its protein is CASSLRRGGYTF. The chain is built from TRBV5-8 and TRBJ1-2; D not resolved. V lost 1 base and J lost 8, with 9 bases in between. This CDR3 has 12 amino acids. Germline V gives CDR1 SGHTS, CDR2 YDEGEE.

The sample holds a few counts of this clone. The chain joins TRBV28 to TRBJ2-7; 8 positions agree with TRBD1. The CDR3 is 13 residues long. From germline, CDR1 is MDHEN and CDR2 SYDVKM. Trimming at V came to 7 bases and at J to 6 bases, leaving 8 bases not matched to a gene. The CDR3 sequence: CASTLTGVGEQYF. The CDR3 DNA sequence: TGTGCCAGCACGCTGACAGGGGTGGGCGAGCAGTACTTC.

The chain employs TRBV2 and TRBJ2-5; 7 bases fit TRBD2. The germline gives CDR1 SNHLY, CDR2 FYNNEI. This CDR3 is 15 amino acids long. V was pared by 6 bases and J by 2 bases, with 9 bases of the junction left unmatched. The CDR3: CASRRDYNSQETQYF. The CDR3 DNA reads TGTGCCAGCAGGAGGGACTATAATTCGCAAGAGACCCAGTACTTC.

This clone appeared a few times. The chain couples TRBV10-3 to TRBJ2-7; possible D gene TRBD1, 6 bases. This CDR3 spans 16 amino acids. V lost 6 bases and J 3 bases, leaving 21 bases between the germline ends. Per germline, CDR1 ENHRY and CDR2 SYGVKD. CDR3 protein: CAIRQTDRQDIYEQYF. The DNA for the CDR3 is TGTGCCATCAGGCAAACGGACAGACAAGACATCTACGAGCAGTACTTC.

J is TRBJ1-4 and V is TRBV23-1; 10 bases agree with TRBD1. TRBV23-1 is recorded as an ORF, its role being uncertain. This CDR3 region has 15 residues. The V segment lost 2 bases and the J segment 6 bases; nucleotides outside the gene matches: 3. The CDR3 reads CASSQEDRGDEKLFF. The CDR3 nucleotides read TGCGCCAGCAGTCAAGAGGACAGGGGGGATGAAAAACTGTTTTTT.